This TCR beta chain was recovered during a study of identical twins. Study-wide results and limits: Clonotypes of the beta chain that were abundant in cord blood carried fewer insertions (memory repertoires showed none). Analyses of zero insertions could be partly confounded by invariant MAIT and iNKT cells.

This CDR3 comprises 15 residues. Unmatched junction bases numbered 6, after V lost 5 bases and J lost 1 base. Germline V gene lookup returns CDR1 MNHNS and CDR2 SASEGT. Unique molecular identifiers were in the cDNA, with template-switch universal primer binding. In TCRdb, the 5' RACE reads were re-called with MiXCR into one record per CDR3 protein. Among more than 200,000 distinct CDR3 sequences, over 8% were seen once, and the ten largest hold just over 5%. Of note for this clonotype: Its antigen is still unknown.

Input material: memory (CD45RO+) T cells sorted from blood. The source of this sequence is a woman between 18 and 29 years old in good health. The chain uses TRBV6-1 and TRBJ2-3; 7 positions match TRBD1. The CDR3 is CASSRQGRGTDTQYF. In nucleotides, the CDR3 is TGTGCCAGCAGTCGACAGGGTAGGGGCACAGATACGCAGTATTTT.